Detailed here is one T cell receptor beta chain. This clone occurred a few times. The clone's antigen remains unknown. The sample holds no much larger clone one base away, and base qualities are not on file. These data are taken from a study of CD8+ T cells in alopecia areata (dated by TCRdb to the late 2010s). Looking at the study overall: Treated patients were enrolled in an open-label pilot trial of oral tofacitinib at 5 to 10 mg twice daily for moderate-to-severe alopecia areata. Patients stayed on tofacitinib for 6 to 18 months and then had 6 months of follow-up off drug so that delayed response and recurrence could be assessed. For the treated patients, the SALT score, which quantifies what percentage of scalp surface area is affected, served as the measure of disease severity. To study T cell clonal expansion in alopecia areata, the researchers applied high-throughput TCRbeta sequencing to both the C3H/HeJ mouse model and human patients. Human TCRbeta sequencing covered scalp tissue and sorted CD4+ and CD8+ peripheral blood T cells from patchy and totalis/universalis alopecia areata patients and healthy controls. Tofacitinib-treated patients had biopsies at baseline and at 4 and 24 weeks of treatment, with a later scalp biopsy in several patients. Scalp clonality was compared across normal scalp (n=4), patchy alopecia areata scalp (n=8), and alopecia totalis/universalis scalp (n=8). RNA was extracted with the PAXgene miRNA kit for fixed scalp, the miRNeasy kit for PBMCs, and the RNeasy kit for mouse skin. TCRbeta CDR3 regions were amplified by immunoSEQ multiplex PCR using 35 Vbeta forward and 13 Jbeta reverse primers. Beyond this particular receptor, the publication reports: Higher clonality and more expanded CD8+ clones were observed in lesional scalp than in normal scalp, particularly in alopecia totalis/universalis, a finding suggestive of antigenic drive. The treated cohort was small, with a single nonresponder, so links between baseline CD8+ expansion and response need larger studies. With tofacitinib, both scalp clonality and the number of expanded CD8+ clones among the top 100 scalp clones went down significantly. Many expanded lesional clones were found to persist in scalp and blood during tofacitinib treatment, and relapse after treatment cessation may be partly explained by this persistence. Shared TCR sequences between patients were less evident than in mice, which may be partly attributable to HLA diversity in the patient population. Scalp TCR repertoire analysis is complicated because resident alphabeta T cells in normal human skin are also sequenced, whereas mouse skin is dominated by gammadelta T cells.

The library was built by means of the immunoSEQ multiplex PCR assay. RNA was extracted from all samples and reverse transcribed into cDNA, which served as template for TCR sequencing. SuperScript III was used for first-strand cDNA synthesis, primed with a 2:1 mix of oligo-dT and random hexamers. A synthetic immune receptor repertoire was used to measure amplification bias, and any remaining bias was corrected computationally. As for the original processing: Raw reads were preprocessed to remove errors, and CDR3 was defined according to IMGT conventions as the region from the conserved cysteine to phenylalanine. Clonality was computed as 1 minus the Shannon entropy, with the entropy normalized by log2 of the number of productive unique TCRs. CD4 or CD8 identity of scalp clones was inferred by cross-referencing scalp TCRbeta sequences with sorted blood CD4 and CD8 repertoires. TCRdb limited this immuneACCESS table to in-frame rearrangements with V and J called. A share of clones is missing; checked studies link under half to unresolved V genes, and the rest is unexplained. That table is the source of V, J and clone size, and D and trimming were worked out from the DNA. Within this sample are roughly 250,000 clones, with roughly 60% of them counted one time only. The ten largest account for 0.75% to 0.95% of the sample.

Taken with the paper, the label for treatment or condition translates to: oral pan-JAK inhibitor, 5-10 mg twice daily. Peripheral blood and lesional scalp punch biopsies were obtained from patients with alopecia areata. After PBMCs were isolated by density centrifugation and stained for CD3, CD4 and CD8, a FACSAria was used to sort CD4+ and CD8+ T cells. Including the terminal cysteine and phenylalanine, the CDR3 comprises 14 residues. Of all the DNA, just the CDR3 is kept, 42 bases in frame from base 1. CDR1 SQVTM and CDR2 ANQGSEA are derived from the germline V gene. The germline V and J ends show losses of 7 bases and 5 bases respectively, and no gene match explains 10 bases of the junction.

Sequencing used CD4+ T cells sorted from blood, obtained at week 52, from a patient treated with tofacitinib. This sequence was found in a human donor with alopecia areata. The chain uses TRBV29-1 and TRBJ1-1, and 10 bases in between align with TRBD1. The CDR3: CSADPGQGFTEAFF. The nucleotides read TGCAGCGCCGATCCGGGACAGGGGTTTACTGAAGCTTTCTTT.